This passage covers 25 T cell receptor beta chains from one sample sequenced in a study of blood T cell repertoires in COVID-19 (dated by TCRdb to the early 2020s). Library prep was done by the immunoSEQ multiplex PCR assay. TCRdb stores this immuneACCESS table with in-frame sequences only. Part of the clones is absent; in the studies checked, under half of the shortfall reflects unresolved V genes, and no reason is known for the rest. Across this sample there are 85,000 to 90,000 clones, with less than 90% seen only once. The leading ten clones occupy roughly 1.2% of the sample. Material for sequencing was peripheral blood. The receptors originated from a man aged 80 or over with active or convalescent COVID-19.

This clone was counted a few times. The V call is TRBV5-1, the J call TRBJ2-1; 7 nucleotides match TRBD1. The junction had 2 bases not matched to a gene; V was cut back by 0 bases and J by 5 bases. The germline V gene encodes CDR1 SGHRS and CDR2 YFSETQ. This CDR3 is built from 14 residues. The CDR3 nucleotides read TGCGCCAGCAGCTTGGCAGACAGGGACAATGAGCAGTTCTTC. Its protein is CASSLADRDNEQFF.

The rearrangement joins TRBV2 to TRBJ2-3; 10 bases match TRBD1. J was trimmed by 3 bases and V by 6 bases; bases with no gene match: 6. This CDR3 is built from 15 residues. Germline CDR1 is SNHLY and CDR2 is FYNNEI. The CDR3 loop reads CASSTGTGATDTQYF. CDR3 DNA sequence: TGTGCCAGCAGCACCGGGACAGGGGCTACAGATACGCAGTATTTT.

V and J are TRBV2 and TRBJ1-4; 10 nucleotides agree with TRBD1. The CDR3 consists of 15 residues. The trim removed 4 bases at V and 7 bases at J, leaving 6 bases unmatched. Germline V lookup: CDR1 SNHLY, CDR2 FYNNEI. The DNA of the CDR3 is TGTGCCAGCAGTGGGCGACAGGGGGCAGTTGAAAAACTGTTTTTT. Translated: CASSGRQGAVEKLFF.

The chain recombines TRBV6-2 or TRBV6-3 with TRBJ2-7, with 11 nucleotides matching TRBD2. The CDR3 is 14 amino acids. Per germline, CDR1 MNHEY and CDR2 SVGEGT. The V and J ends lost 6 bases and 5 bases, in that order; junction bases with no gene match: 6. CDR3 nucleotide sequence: TGTGCCAGCAGCATACCGGGACTAGCGGACGAGCAGTACTTC. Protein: CASSIPGLADEQYF.

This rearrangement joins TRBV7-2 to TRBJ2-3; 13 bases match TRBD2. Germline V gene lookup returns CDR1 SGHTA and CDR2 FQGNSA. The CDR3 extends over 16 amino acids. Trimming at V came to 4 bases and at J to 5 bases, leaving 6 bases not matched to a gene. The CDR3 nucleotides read TGTGCCAGCAGCTCAAGACTAGCGGGAGGCCGAGATACGCAGTATTTT. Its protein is CASSSRLAGGRDTQYF.

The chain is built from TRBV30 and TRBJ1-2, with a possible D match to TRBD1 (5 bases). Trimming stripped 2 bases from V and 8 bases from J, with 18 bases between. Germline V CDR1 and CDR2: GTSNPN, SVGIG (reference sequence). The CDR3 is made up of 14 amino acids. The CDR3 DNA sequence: TGTGCCTGGAGTCAGGGCGGAGGGCTTGGCGGCTACACCTTC. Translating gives CAWSQGGGLGGYTF.

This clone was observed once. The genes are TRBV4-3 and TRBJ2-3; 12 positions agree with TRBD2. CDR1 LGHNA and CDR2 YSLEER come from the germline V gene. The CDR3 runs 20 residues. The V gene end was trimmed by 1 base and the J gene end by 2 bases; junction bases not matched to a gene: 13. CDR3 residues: CASSQVGRQRLAGDTDTQYF. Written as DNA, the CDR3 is TGCGCCAGCAGCCAAGTTGGCAGGCAGAGACTAGCGGGGGACACAGATACGCAGTATTTT.

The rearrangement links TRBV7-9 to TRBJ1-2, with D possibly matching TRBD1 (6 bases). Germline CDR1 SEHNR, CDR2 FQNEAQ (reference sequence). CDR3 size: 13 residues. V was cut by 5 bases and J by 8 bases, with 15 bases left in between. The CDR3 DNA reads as TGTGCCAGCAGCCCCGACAGGCTGTACGGCTACACCTTC. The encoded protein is CASSPDRLYGYTF.

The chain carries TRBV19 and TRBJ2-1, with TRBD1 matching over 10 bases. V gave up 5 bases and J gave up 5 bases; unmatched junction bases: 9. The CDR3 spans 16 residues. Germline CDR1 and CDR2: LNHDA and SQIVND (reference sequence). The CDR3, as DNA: TGTGCCAGTAGTCCCGGGGACAGGGGATTCCACAATGAGCAGTTCTTC. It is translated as CASSPGDRGFHNEQFF.

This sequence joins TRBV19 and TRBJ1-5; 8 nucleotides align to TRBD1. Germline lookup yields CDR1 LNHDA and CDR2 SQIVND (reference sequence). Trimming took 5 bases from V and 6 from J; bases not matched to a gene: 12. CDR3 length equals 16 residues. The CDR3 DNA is TGTGCCAGTAGTTTGTATACAGGGGGTACGGTTCAGCCCCAGCATTTT. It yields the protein CASSLYTGGTVQPQHF.

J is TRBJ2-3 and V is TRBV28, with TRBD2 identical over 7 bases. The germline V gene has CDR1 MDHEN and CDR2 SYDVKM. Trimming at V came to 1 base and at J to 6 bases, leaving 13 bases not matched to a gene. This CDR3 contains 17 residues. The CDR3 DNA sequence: TGTGCCAGCAGTTTATTATATAGGGCGGGAGCCCCGGATACGCAGTATTTT. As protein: CASSLLYRAGAPDTQYF.

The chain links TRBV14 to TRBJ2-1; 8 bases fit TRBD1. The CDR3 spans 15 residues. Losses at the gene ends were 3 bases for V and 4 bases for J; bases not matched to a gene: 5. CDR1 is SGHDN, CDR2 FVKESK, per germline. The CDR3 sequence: CASSQDREAYNEQFF. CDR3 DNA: TGTGCCAGCAGCCAGGACAGGGAAGCGTACAATGAGCAGTTCTTC. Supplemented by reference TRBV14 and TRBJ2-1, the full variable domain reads EAGVTQFPSHSVIEKGQTVTLRCDPISGHDNLYWYRRVMGKEIKFLLHFVKESKQDESGMPNNRFLAERTGGTYSTLKVQPAELEDSGVYFCASSQDREAYNEQFFGPGTRLTVL.

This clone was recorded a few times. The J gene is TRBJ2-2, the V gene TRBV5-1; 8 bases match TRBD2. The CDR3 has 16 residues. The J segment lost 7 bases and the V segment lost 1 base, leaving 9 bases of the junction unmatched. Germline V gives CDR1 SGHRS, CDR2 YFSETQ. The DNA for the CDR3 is TGCGCCAGCAGCTTGACTCAGCGGGAGAACGGCGGGGAGCTGTTTTTT. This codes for CASSLTQRENGGELFF.

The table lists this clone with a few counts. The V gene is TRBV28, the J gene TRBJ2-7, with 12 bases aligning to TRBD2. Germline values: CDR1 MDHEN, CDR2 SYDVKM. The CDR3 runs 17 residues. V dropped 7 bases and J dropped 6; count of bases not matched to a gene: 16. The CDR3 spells CASIPSGVLAGGREQYF. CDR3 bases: TGTGCCAGCATCCCATCCGGGGTGCTAGCGGGAGGGCGCGAGCAGTACTTC.

CDR3 sequence (DNA): TGTGCCAGCAGCTTGACAGGGACTAGCTATGGCTACACCTTC. Its translation is CASSLTGTSYGYTF. This sequence joins TRBV5-4 and TRBJ1-2, with D perhaps TRBD1 (6 bases). CDR3 length equals 14 residues. CDR1 and CDR2 (germline): SGHNT, YYREEE (reference sequence). Trimming took off 1 base at V and 4 bases at J, with 11 bases between the two ends.

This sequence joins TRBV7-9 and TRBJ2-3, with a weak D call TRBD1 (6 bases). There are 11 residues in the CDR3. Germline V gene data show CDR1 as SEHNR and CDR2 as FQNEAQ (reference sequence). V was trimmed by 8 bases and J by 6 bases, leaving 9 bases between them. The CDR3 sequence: CASGQRDTQYF. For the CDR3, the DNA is TGTGCCAGCGGACAGCGGGATACGCAGTATTTT.

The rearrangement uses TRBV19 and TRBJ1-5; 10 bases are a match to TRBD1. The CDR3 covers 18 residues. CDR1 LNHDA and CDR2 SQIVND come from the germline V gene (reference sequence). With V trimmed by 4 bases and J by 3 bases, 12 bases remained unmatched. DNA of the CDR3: TGTGCCAGTAGTAGCTCGGACAGGGGGAGACGTATCAATCAGCCCCAGCATTTT. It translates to CASSSSDRGRRINQPQHF.

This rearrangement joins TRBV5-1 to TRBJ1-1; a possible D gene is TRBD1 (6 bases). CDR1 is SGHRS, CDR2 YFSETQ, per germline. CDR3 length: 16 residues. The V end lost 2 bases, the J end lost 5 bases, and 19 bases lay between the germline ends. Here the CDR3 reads CASSLGGANGKTEAFF. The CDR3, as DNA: TGCGCCAGCAGCTTAGGGGGGGCGAACGGAAAGACTGAAGCTTTCTTT.

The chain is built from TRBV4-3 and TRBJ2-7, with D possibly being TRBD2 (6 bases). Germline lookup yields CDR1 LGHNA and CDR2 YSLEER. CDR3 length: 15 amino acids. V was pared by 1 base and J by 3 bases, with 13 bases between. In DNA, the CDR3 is TGCGCCAGCAGCCAAGGGGTAGCGGCCATCTACGAGCAGTACTTC. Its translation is CASSQGVAAIYEQYF.

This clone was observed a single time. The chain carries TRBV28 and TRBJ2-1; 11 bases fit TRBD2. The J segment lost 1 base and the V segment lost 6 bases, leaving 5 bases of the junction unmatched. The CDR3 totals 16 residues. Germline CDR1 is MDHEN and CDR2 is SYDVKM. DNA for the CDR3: TGTGCCAGCAGGGTAGCGGGAGGGTTGTCCTACAATGAGCAGTTCTTC. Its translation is CASRVAGGLSYNEQFF.

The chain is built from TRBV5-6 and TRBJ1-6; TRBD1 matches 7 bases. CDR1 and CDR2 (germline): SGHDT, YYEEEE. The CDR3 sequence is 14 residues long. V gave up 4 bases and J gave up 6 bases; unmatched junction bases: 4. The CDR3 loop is CASSKGQSNSPLHF. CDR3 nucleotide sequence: TGTGCCAGCAGCAAGGGACAGAGTAATTCACCCCTCCACTTT. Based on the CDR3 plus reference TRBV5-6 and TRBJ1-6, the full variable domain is DAGVTQSPTHLIKTRGQQVTLRCSPKSGHDTVSWYQQALGQGPQFIFQYYEEEERQRGNFPDRFSGHQFPNYSSELNVNALLLGDSALYLCASSKGQSNSPLHFGNGTRLTVT.

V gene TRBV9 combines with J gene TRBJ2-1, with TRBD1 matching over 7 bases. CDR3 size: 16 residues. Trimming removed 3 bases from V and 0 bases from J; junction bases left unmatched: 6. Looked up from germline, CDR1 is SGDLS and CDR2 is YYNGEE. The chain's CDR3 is CASSEQGHVSYNEQFF. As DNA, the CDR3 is TGTGCCAGCAGCGAACAGGGGCATGTCTCCTACAATGAGCAGTTCTTC. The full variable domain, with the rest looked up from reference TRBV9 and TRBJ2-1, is DSGVTQTPKHLITATGQRVTLRCSPRSGDLSVYWYQQSLDQGLQFLIQYYNGEERAKGNILERFSAQQFPDLHSELNLSSLELGDSALYFCASSEQGHVSYNEQFFGPGTRLTVL.

The CDR3 bases are TGCGCCAGCAGCATTTCGGACAGGGCCTTTTACGAGCAGTACTTC. It encodes CASSISDRAFYEQYF. The V and J genes are TRBV5-1 and TRBJ2-7; 8 bases are a match to TRBD1. This CDR3 is 15 amino acids long. Germline V lookup: CDR1 SGHRS, CDR2 YFSETQ. V shed 4 bases, J shed 4 bases, and the junction held 10 bases outside the gene matches.

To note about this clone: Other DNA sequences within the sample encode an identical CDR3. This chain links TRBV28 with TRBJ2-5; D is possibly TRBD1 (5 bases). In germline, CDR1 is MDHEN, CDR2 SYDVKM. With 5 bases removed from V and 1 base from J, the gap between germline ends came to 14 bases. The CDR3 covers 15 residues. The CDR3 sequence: CASSDTTGAQETQYF. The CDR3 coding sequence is TGTGCCAGCAGTGACACCACAGGAGCCCAAGAGACCCAGTACTTC.

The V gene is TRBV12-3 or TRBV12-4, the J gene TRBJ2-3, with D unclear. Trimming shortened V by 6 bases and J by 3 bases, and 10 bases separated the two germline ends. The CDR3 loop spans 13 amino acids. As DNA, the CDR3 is TGTGCCAGCAGCCTAGTGTCTACAGATACGCAGTATTTT. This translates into CASSLVSTDTQYF.